Presented here are 28 T cell receptor beta chains from one specimen sequenced in a study of CD8+CD57+ T cells in acquired aplastic anemia. For sequencing, patients were chosen who had shown expansion of CD8+CD57+ cells by flow cytometry. Genomic DNA was employed as the template in profiling TCR beta VDJ and CDR3. TCRdb redid the calling of the reads with MiXCR, one entry per CDR3 protein. Among 200,000 to 250,000 distinct CDR3 sequences listed, about half were seen once. What was sequenced was sorted CD4+, CD8+, or CD8+CD57+ T cells (not recorded which) from PBMCs. These receptors all stem from a human donor with aplastic anemia.

This clonotype was picked up many times. The chain has TRBV20-1 and TRBJ2-1; the D is unclear. The CDR3 loop spans 14 amino acids. With 0 bases removed from V and 8 bases from J, the gap between germline ends came to 14 bases. Germline V CDR1 and CDR2: DFQATT, SNEGSKA (reference sequence). CDR3: CSARDNWARYEQFF. The CDR3, as DNA: TGCAGTGCTAGAGATAATTGGGCTAGGTATGAGCAGTTCTTC.

This clonotype was found many times. The chain couples TRBV6-5 to TRBJ1-3, with 8 bases identical to TRBD1. The CDR3 consists of 15 residues. Germline CDR1 and CDR2: MNHEY and SVGAGI. J gave up 4 bases and V 0 bases, and 2 bases lay outside the gene matches. The CDR3 bases are TGTGCCAGCAGTTACTCATGGACAGGGGGAAACACCATATATTTT. Amino acids: CASSYSWTGGNTIYF.

This clonotype was observed many times. The chain employs TRBV20-1 and TRBJ1-5, with D uncertain. There are 13 residues in the CDR3. Germline loops: CDR1 DFQATT, CDR2 SNEGSKA (reference sequence). With 3 bases removed from V and 3 bases from J, the gap between germline ends came to 9 bases. The CDR3 region has the DNA TGCAGTGCTAGCCGCCGGCACAATCAGCCCCAGCATTTT. Translation: CSASRRHNQPQHF.

The rearrangement links TRBV24-1 to TRBJ2-1, with TRBD1 matching 10 bases. This CDR3 contains 12 residues. J was trimmed by 16 bases and V by 7 bases; bases with no gene match: 9. Germline V gene lookup returns CDR1 KGHDR and CDR2 SFDVKD. The CDR3 loop is CATSDAGTGVFF. CDR3 DNA: TGTGCCACCAGCGACGCCGGGACAGGGGTTTTCTTC.

The chain links TRBV20-1 to TRBJ2-7, with D possibly TRBD1 on 5 matching bases. The CDR3 totals 12 residues. The germline CDR1 and CDR2 sequences are DFQATT and SNEGSKA (reference sequence). The V and J ends lost 6 bases and 1 base respectively, with 10 bases between them. The chain's CDR3 is CSADDSSYEQYF. In DNA, the CDR3 is TGCAGTGCGGATGACAGTTCCTACGAGCAGTACTTC.

This chain uses TRBV19 with TRBJ1-3; D unclear. Germline V lookup: CDR1 LNHDA, CDR2 SQIVND (reference sequence). The CDR3 sequence is 16 residues long. V lost 2 bases, J lost 0 bases, and 11 bases lay in between. The CDR3 spells CASSITPTISGNTIYF. The DNA of the CDR3 is TGTGCCAGTAGTATAACTCCGACGATCTCTGGAAACACCATATATTTT.

About this clonotype: Sequence at one end of the junction differs from germline and may be a read error. This chain joins TRBV12-3 or TRBV12-4 and TRBJ1-5; weak D call: TRBD1 (6 bases). This CDR3 spans 15 amino acids. In nucleotides, the CDR3 is TGTGCCAGCAGAGAAAGGACAGCGCAGCAATCAGCCCCAGCATTT. Protein product: CASRERTAQQSAPAF.

This clonotype was counted ten times or more. V gene TRBV19 combines with J gene TRBJ1-1; D might be TRBD1 (6 bases). CDR1 is LNHDA, CDR2 SQIVND, per germline (reference sequence). Trimming cost V 4 bases and J 6 bases, with 24 bases left between them. CDR3 length: 17 amino acids. In DNA form, the CDR3 reads TGTGCCAGTAGTAACCCAGGTTATTCAGGGGAGGGGGCTGAAGCTTTCTTT. This codes for CASSNPGYSGEGAEAFF. Using reference TRBV19 and TRBJ1-1 for the parts outside the CDR3, the full variable domain is DGGITQSPKYLFRKEGQNVTLSCEQNLNHDAMYWYRQDPGQGLRLIYYSQIVNDFQKGDIAEGYSVSREKKESFPLTVTSAQKNPTAFYLCASSNPGYSGEGAEAFFGQGTRLTVV.

The chain carries TRBV20-1 and TRBJ2-3, with TRBD2 matching 7 bases. This CDR3 has 13 amino acids. Germline V gene data show CDR1 as DFQATT and CDR2 as SNEGSKA (reference sequence). With 0 bases clipped from V and 5 bases from J, the junction kept 2 bases outside the gene matches. CDR3 residues: CSARDRGRDTQYF. Written as DNA, the CDR3 is TGCAGTGCTAGAGACCGCGGGAGAGATACGCAGTATTTT.

The chain has TRBV9 and TRBJ2-1, with D perhaps TRBD1 (5 bases). Trimming left V 4 bases short and J 0 bases short, with 11 bases between. The CDR3 consists of 15 residues. Germline-derived CDR1 and CDR2 are SGDLS and YYNGEE. CDR3 in amino acids: CASSSDRSSYNEQFF. The DNA of the CDR3 is TGTGCCAGCAGCTCCGACAGATCCTCCTACAATGAGCAGTTCTTC. Full variable domain (missing parts from reference TRBV9 and TRBJ2-1): DSGVTQTPKHLITATGQRVTLRCSPRSGDLSVYWYQQSLDQGLQFLIQYYNGEERAKGNILERFSAQQFPDLHSELNLSSLELGDSALYFCASSSDRSSYNEQFFGPGTRLTVL.

In its sample, this clonotype was seen many times. The chain couples TRBV7-9 to TRBJ1-5; possible D gene TRBD1, 6 bases. Between the trimmed V and J ends, which lost 6 bases and 5 bases, there was a span of 14 bases. In germline, CDR1 is SEHNR, CDR2 FQNEAQ (reference sequence). The CDR3 has 14 amino acids. The CDR3 DNA sequence: TGTGCCAGCAGTAGGGGGAATAGGGATCAGCCCCAGCATTTT. Amino acids: CASSRGNRDQPQHF. The full variable domain, in which reference TRBV7-9 and TRBJ1-5 provide the parts outside the CDR3, is DTGVSQNPRHKITKRGQNVTFRCDPISEHNRLYWYRQTLGQGPEFLTYFQNEAQLEKSRLLSDRFSAERPKGSFSTLEIQRTEQGDSAMYLCASSRGNRDQPQHFGDGTRLSIL.

This clonotype was seen repeatedly, ten times or more. This rearrangement joins TRBV5-6 to TRBJ2-7, with 8 bases aligning to TRBD2. The CDR3 totals 18 residues. Germline values: CDR1 SGHDT, CDR2 YYEEEE. V was clipped by 4 bases and J by 1 base; unmatched bases: 16. The CDR3 here is CASSRPRARGALSYEQYF. In DNA, the CDR3 is TGTGCCAGCAGCCGGCCACGGGCGCGGGGGGCCCTTTCCTACGAGCAGTACTTC. Full variable domain (outside the CDR3, taken from reference TRBV5-6 and TRBJ2-7): DAGVTQSPTHLIKTRGQQVTLRCSPKSGHDTVSWYQQALGQGPQFIFQYYEEEERQRGNFPDRFSGHQFPNYSSELNVNALLLGDSALYLCASSRPRARGALSYEQYFGPGTRLTVT.

Here the CDR3 reads CASSLKLGETEAFF. The CDR3 nucleotides read TGTGCCAGCAGCTTGAAGCTGGGGGAAACTGAAGCTTTCTTT. The chain links TRBV7-9 to TRBJ1-1; a weak D match, TRBD1 (5 bases). Germline CDR1 is SEHNR and CDR2 is FQNEAQ (reference sequence). The CDR3 sequence is 14 residues long. With 3 bases removed from V and 5 bases from J, the gap between germline ends came to 13 bases.

This chain links TRBV3-1 with TRBJ1-3; the D is unclear. The CDR3 contains 15 residues. V was trimmed by 1 base and J by 5 bases, leaving 12 bases between them. From germline, CDR1 is LGHDT and CDR2 YNNKEL (reference sequence). Here the CDR3 reads CASSQAASGRNTIYF. CDR3 DNA: TGTGCCAGCAGCCAAGCCGCCTCAGGCAGAAACACCATATATTTT.

The count of this clonotype is one. The rearrangement uses TRBV11-2 and TRBJ2-7; possibly TRBD1 for D (6 bases). The CDR3 length is 13 residues. The germline CDR1 and CDR2 sequences are SGHAT and FQNNGV. CDR3 amino acids: CAGSQWTVYEQYV. The DNA of the CDR3 is TGTGCCGGCAGCCAATGGACAGTATACGAGCAGTACGTC.

Concerning this clonotype itself: The conserved closing phenylalanine or tryptophan is absent in this CDR3, likely reflecting a read error. The chain uses TRBV2 and TRBJ2-7; D is unclear. Germline V gene data show CDR1 as SNHLY and CDR2 as FYNNEI. The germline V and J ends were trimmed by 7 bases and 9 bases, with 13 bases remaining between them. The CDR3 runs 11 residues. CDR3 loop: CASTGLPGQYS. As DNA, the CDR3 is TGTGCCAGCACCGGGCTCCCAGGGCAGTACTCC.

This clonotype was seen at least ten times. The CDR3 DNA is TGTGCCAGCAGAAAAACAGGGTTGGATGAGCAGTTCTTC. Translation gives CASRKTGLDEQFF. The chain recombines TRBV6-6 with TRBJ2-1, with D possibly TRBD1 on 6 matching bases. Trimming shortened V by 6 bases and J by 8 bases, and 14 bases separated the two germline ends. The CDR3 is made up of 13 amino acids. Germline V CDR1 and CDR2: MNHNY, SVGAGI (reference sequence).

This chain joins TRBV12-3 or TRBV12-4 and TRBJ1-1; D may be TRBD1 (6 bases). V dropped 2 bases and J dropped 3 bases, with 13 bases sitting between them. CDR3 length: 15 residues. The CDR3 sequence: CASSLRGGAYTEAFF. The CDR3 nucleotides are TGTGCCAGCAGTTTAAGGGGGGGGGCGTACACTGAAGCTTTCTTT.

The chain carries TRBV5-4 and TRBJ1-2; 7 bases map to TRBD1. Trimming took 3 bases from V and 7 from J; bases not matched to a gene: 9. CDR1 and CDR2 (germline): SGHNT, YYREEE (reference sequence). The CDR3 is made up of 14 amino acids. CDR3 residues: CASSSLGQATGYTF. In DNA, the CDR3 is TGTGCCAGCAGCTCCCTCGGACAGGCGACTGGCTACACCTTC.

V is TRBV12-3 or TRBV12-4 and J is TRBJ1-5, with 7 positions matching TRBD1. V was clipped by 2 bases and J by 5 bases; unmatched bases: 6. The CDR3 has 15 residues. The CDR3 nucleotides are TGTGCCAGCAGTTTAAGGGGGACAGCGGATCAGCCCCAGCATTTT. Protein: CASSLRGTADQPQHF.

This clonotype appeared many times. This sequence joins TRBV11-2 and TRBJ2-5, with D perhaps TRBD2 (5 bases). The CDR3 covers 16 residues. V shed 1 base and J shed 1 base, with 13 bases lying between them. The germline V gene has CDR1 SGHAT and CDR2 FQNNGV. Here the CDR3 reads CASSLGVAWVQETQYF. CDR3 nucleotide sequence: TGTGCCAGCAGCTTAGGGGTAGCGTGGGTCCAAGAGACCCAGTACTTC. The variable domain in full, completed from reference TRBV11-2 and TRBJ2-5, reads EAGVAQSPRYKIIEKRQSVAFWCNPISGHATLYWYQQILGQGPKLLIQFQNNGVVDDSQLPKDRFSAERLKGVDSTLKIQPAKLEDSAVYLCASSLGVAWVQETQYFGPGTRLLVL.

The chain links TRBV28 to TRBJ1-4, with D unresolved. The germline V and J ends were trimmed by 5 bases and 8 bases, with 15 bases remaining between them. CDR1 is MDHEN and CDR2 is SYDVKM in the germline V gene. The CDR3 is 14 residues long. CDR3 amino acids: CASSPGLTGEKLFF. The CDR3 nucleotides read TGTGCCAGCAGTCCCGGGCTCACCGGGGAAAAACTGTTTTTT.

This clonotype was counted once. This chain uses TRBV10-1 with TRBJ1-5; a possible D gene is TRBD1 (5 bases). The CDR3 is 16 residues long. Germline loops: CDR1 WNHNN, CDR2 SYGVQD (reference sequence). Trimming pared 2 bases from V and 6 bases from J, leaving 17 bases between. This CDR3 is CASSEAGTKEGQPQHF. CDR3 DNA sequence: TGCGCCAGCAGTGAGGCTGGGACCAAAGAAGGTCAGCCCCAGCATTTT.

This chain joins TRBV28 and TRBJ1-5; D is possibly TRBD1 (6 bases). The ends were cut back, 4 bases at V and 4 bases at J, with 14 bases in the middle. This CDR3 spans 15 amino acids. Germline V gene data show CDR1 as MDHEN and CDR2 as SYDVKM. The CDR3 DNA reads as TGTGCCAGCAGTTCCCAGGACAGCAGAAATCAGCCCCAGCATTTT. This gives the protein CASSSQDSRNQPQHF.

The rearrangement joins TRBV20-1 to TRBJ2-1, with 12 bases fitting TRBD2. Germline V CDR1 and CDR2: DFQATT, SNEGSKA (reference sequence). V shed 6 bases, J shed 7 bases, and the junction held 13 bases outside the gene matches. The CDR3 loop spans 16 amino acids. In DNA, the CDR3 is TGCAGTGCAAGTACAGGTGGACTAGCGGGACGAAATGAGCAGTTCTTC. It yields the protein CSASTGGLAGRNEQFF.

This rearrangement joins TRBV20-1 to TRBJ2-7; no clear D gene. Germline loops: CDR1 DFQATT, CDR2 SNEGSKA (reference sequence). The CDR3 extends over 15 amino acids. The CDR3 nucleotides are TGCAGCGCTCGCCTCCAAGGCACAACCCAGTTGGAGCAGTACTTC. It yields the protein CSARLQGTTQLEQYF.

This clonotype was seen at least ten times. The rearrangement links TRBV7-9 to TRBJ2-1; perhaps D is TRBD1 or TRBD2 (5 bases each). The germline gives CDR1 SEHNR, CDR2 FQNEAQ (reference sequence). Trimming took off 5 bases at V and 5 bases at J, with 13 bases between the two ends. The length of the CDR3 is 14 residues. CDR3 amino acids: CASSNSGTNNEQFF. The CDR3 DNA is TGTGCCAGCAGCAACTCCGGGACGAACAATGAGCAGTTCTTC.

The table lists this clonotype with many counts. This chain uses TRBV10-3 with TRBJ2-7, with a possible D match to TRBD1 (5 bases). Germline values: CDR1 ENHRY, CDR2 SYGVKD. The CDR3 sequence is 14 residues long. Trimming shortened V by 3 bases and J by 3 bases, and 12 bases separated the two germline ends. The CDR3 here is CAISDDVRVYEQYF. The DNA for the CDR3 is TGTGCCATCAGTGACGACGTCAGGGTCTACGAGCAGTACTTC.